These T cell receptor beta chains were read from a single sample in a study of tumor-infiltrating lymphocytes in primary liver carcinoma. TCRdb used MiXCR to reprocess the multiplex PCR reads, holding one entry per CDR3 protein. The sample includes tens of thousands of distinct CDR3 sequences, about 70% of them seen just once. Sequenced material: liver tumor tissue from sampling region 2. The source is a middle-aged man with primary liver carcinoma and hepatitis B virus infection. Both conserved end residues are part of each CDR3. The D gene is left open where the match is weak. Rows may omit the clone size; those that give it use once, few, many or a size class.

CDR3 DNA,CDR3 protein,clone size,CDR3 length,D gene,V gene,J gene
TGTGCCAGCGGCATCGGGACCAGCGAGAGTGCAGATACGCAGTATTTT,CASGIGTSESADTQYF,-,16,-,TRBV5-6,TRBJ2-3
TGTGCCAGCATCGACTCTTTGGGGGGGAATCCGAATGGCTACGCCTTC,CASIDSLGGNPNGYAF,-,16,-,TRBV6-5,TRBJ1-2
TGTGCCAGAAGCCCCCCACTGCGGGACTACAATGAGCAGTTCTTC,CARSPPLRDYNEQFF,-,15,-,TRBV5-4,TRBJ2-1
TGTACCAGCAGCCCCTCAGCGATAGACTTCAATGAGCAGTTCTTC,CTSSPSAIDFNEQFF,-,15,-,TRBV7-3,TRBJ2-1
TGCAGCGTTAGCGGGAGTGGCTACGAGCAGTACTTC,CSVSGSGYEQYF,-,12,TRBD2,TRBV29-1,TRBJ2-7
TGTGCCAGCAGTGGGGGGTCGTGGGTGGGAGAGGTGAGTGAGCAGTTCTTC,CASSGGSWVGEVSEQFF,-,17,-,TRBV6-1,TRBJ2-1
TGTGCCAGCGGCCAAACTCCGGGACTCGATGACGAGCAGTACTTC,CASGQTPGLDDEQYF,-,15,-,TRBV4-2,TRBJ2-7
-,CVSSLVGRGTRELFF,-,15,-,TRBV11-2,TRBJ2-2
TGTGCCAGCAGTTTCTCGTACTGGTGTGCGAATATCCCCTACGAGCAGTACTTC,CASSFSYWCANIPYEQYF,once,18,-,TRBV6-5,TRBJ2-7
TGTGCCTGCAGCCAAGATATACTAGCTTTGGATACGCAGTATTTT,CACSQDILALDTQYF,once,15,-,TRBV4-1,TRBJ2-3
TGTGCCTGGAGTCCCCTGACAGGGGACTATCTGTTTTTT,CAWSPLTGDYLFF,-,13,TRBD1,TRBV30,TRBJ1-4
TGTGCCAGCAGCCCACTACGACTAGCCGGGAACAATGAGCAGTTCTTC,CASSPLRLAGNNEQFF,few,16,TRBD2,TRBV9,TRBJ2-1
TGTGTCAGCAGGTCGGAGCACTACAATGAGCAGTTCTTC,CVSRSEHYNEQFF,-,13,-,TRBV28,TRBJ2-1
TGTGCCAGTGGTGAGTGGACAGGGAATGGCTACGCCTTC,CASGEWTGNGYAF,few,13,TRBD1,TRBV6-1,TRBJ1-2
TGTGCCAGCAGTGTAGACAGGGGGCTTTTCAATGAGCAGTTCTTC,CASSVDRGLFNEQFF,many,15,TRBD1,TRBV2,TRBJ2-1
TGTGCCAGCAGTGACGACGACAGGGAGGCTGGCAATGAGCAGTTCTTC,CASSDDDREAGNEQFF,-,16,-,TRBV2,TRBJ2-1
TGCGCCTGCAGCCGGTCGTTCAGGGGGGTTGACGAGCAGTACTTC,CACSRSFRGVDEQYF,-,15,-,TRBV4-1,TRBJ2-7
TGTGCCAGCAGTGCCGTAGCGCGAGCCTACAGTGAGCAGTTCTTC,CASSAVARAYSEQFF,-,15,-,TRBV14,TRBJ2-1
TGTGCCAGCAGTGACCAGGGGACAAGGGGCAGCGAGCAGTACTTC,CASSDQGTRGSEQYF,-,15,-,TRBV12-3/TRBV12-4,TRBJ2-7
TGTGCCAGCAGTTACTCGGCAGGGATGGTTTGGAATGAGCAGTTCTTC,CASSYSAGMVWNEQFF,many,16,-,TRBV6-5,TRBJ2-1
TGTACCTGCACCCCCACGGTCCTGAGACAGGGGGGCTATGGCTACACCTTC,CTCTPTVLRQGGYGYTF,-,17,TRBD1,TRBV28,TRBJ1-2
TGTGCCAGCACCCCGCCAAGTGGGTCCCACAATGAGCAGATCTTC,CASTPPSGSHNEQIF,-,15,-,TRBV6-1,TRBJ2-1
TGTGCCAGTCAGAAGGGACCTGGCGAGACCCAGTACTTC,CASQKGPGETQYF,many,13,-,TRBV11-2,TRBJ2-5
TGTGCCAGCAGCCCAACAGGGGAGAAGTATAATGAGCAGTTCTTC,CASSPTGEKYNEQFF,many,15,TRBD1,TRBV7-9,TRBJ2-1
TGCGCCAGCAGCTTGGCGGCTAGCGGGATGAGTGAGCAGTTCTTC,CASSLAASGMSEQFF,-,15,TRBD2,TRBV5-1,TRBJ2-1
TGTGCCAGCAATGATCGACTAGCGGGGTACATTGAGCAGTTCTTC,CASNDRLAGYIEQFF,-,15,TRBD2,TRBV5-4,TRBJ2-1
TGTGCCAACAGTTTAGGAACCGGGACAGGGATATACGAGCAGTACTTC,CANSLGTGTGIYEQYF,-,16,TRBD1,TRBV12-3/TRBV12-4,TRBJ2-7
TGTGCCAGCACTCGGATGGGTGGGGAACAGTACTTC,CASTRMGGEQYF,-,12,-,TRBV12-3/TRBV12-4,TRBJ2-7
TGTGCCAGCAGCTTCGGCGGAACGGGACTCGGCTACGAGCAGTACTTC,CASSFGGTGLGYEQYF,many,16,-,TRBV5-6,TRBJ2-7
TGTGCCAGTAGTGCCTTAACAGGGGGCAATGAAAAACTGTTTTTT,CASSALTGGNEKLFF,-,15,TRBD1,TRBV19,TRBJ1-4
TGTGCCAGCAACAGGCAGGCTTCCTACGAGGAGTACTTC,CASNRQASYEEYF,-,13,-,TRBV28,TRBJ2-7
TGTGCCAGCAGTGAACGGGAGGCCCCCCCCGGGGGGCTGTTTTTT,CASSEREAPPGGLFF,few,15,TRBD2,TRBV6-4,TRBJ2-2
TGCAGCGTTGCTAGCGGCTACAATGAGCAGTTCTTC,CSVASGYNEQFF,many,12,TRBD2,TRBV29-1,TRBJ2-1
TGTGCCAACAGTGAATACAGGAACTCTCTCAACTCAGCTTTCTTT,CANSEYRNSLNSAFF,-,15,-,TRBV6-1,TRBJ1-1
TGCGCCAGCATCGGGCCTAGCCAGAAATCCTACAATGAGCAGTTCTTC,CASIGPSQKSYNEQFF,many,16,-,TRBV10-2,TRBJ2-1
TGTGCCAGCTGCTTAGATTCGGGGCCAGCCAAAAACATTCAATACTTC,CASCLDSGPAKNIQYF,-,16,-,TRBV11-2,TRBJ2-4
TGCGCCAGCAGCCCTATAGAAGAACCACCCTATGAGCAGTACTTC,CASSPIEEPPYEQYF,-,15,-,TRBV4-1,TRBJ2-7
TGTGCCACCAGCTTCAACAGGGGGGCAGATACGCAGTATTTT,CATSFNRGADTQYF,-,14,TRBD1,TRBV5-8,TRBJ2-3
TGCGTCAGCAGTCAAGGCCTACCGGGACAGGGGGCGGGGGAGCAGTACTTC,CVSSQGLPGQGAGEQYF,-,17,TRBD1,TRBV4-2,TRBJ2-7
TGTGCCAGCAGCCAGTCGGAGGCAACTAATGAAAAACTGTTTTTT,CASSQSEATNEKLFF,-,15,-,TRBV16,TRBJ1-4
TGTGCCATGGGAACAGATCTTAACTATGGCTACACCTTC,CAMGTDLNYGYTF,many,13,-,TRBV10-3,TRBJ1-2
TGTGCCAGCAGCTCAGACAGCCAAGAGACCCAGTACTTC,CASSSDSQETQYF,few,13,-,TRBV11-3,TRBJ2-5
TGTACCAACAGCTTGAAGGGCGAGCAGTACTTC,CTNSLKGEQYF,-,11,-,TRBV13,TRBJ2-7
TGCGCCAGCAGCCAAGATTTCCCTCCCAGCGGGGAGCAGTTCTTT,CASSQDFPPSGEQFF,-,15,TRBD2,TRBV4-1,TRBJ2-7
TGTGCCAGCAGTTACGGGCCCACCGAAGCTTTCTTT,CASSYGPTEAFF,medium-sized,12,-,TRBV6-6,TRBJ1-1
TGTGCCAGCAGCTGGATTGGCCTAGCTAGCACAGATACGCAGTATTTT,CASSWIGLASTDTQYF,many,16,-,TRBV7-9,TRBJ2-3
TGCAGCGCTCCAACTAGCGGCAACTACAATGGGCAGTTCTTC,CSAPTSGNYNGQFF,-,14,TRBD2,TRBV29-1,TRBJ2-1
TGTGCCATCAGCTTCACAGACTCGGGCTACACCTTC,CAISFTDSGYTF,-,12,-,TRBV5-1,TRBJ1-2
TGTGCCAGCAGCTCCAGACAGGTTTCAAACACAGGGGAGCTGTTTTTT,CASSSRQVSNTGELFF,-,16,-,TRBV11-2,TRBJ2-2
TGTGCCAGCAGCTTAGAAACTAGCGGTCAGGGTGAGCAGTTCTTC,CASSLETSGQGEQFF,-,15,TRBD2,TRBV11-2,TRBJ2-1
TGCGCCAGCAGCCAGGCTGGACTAGCGGGAAGTGAGACCCAGTGCTTC,CASSQAGLAGSETQCF,once,16,TRBD2,TRBV4-1,TRBJ2-5